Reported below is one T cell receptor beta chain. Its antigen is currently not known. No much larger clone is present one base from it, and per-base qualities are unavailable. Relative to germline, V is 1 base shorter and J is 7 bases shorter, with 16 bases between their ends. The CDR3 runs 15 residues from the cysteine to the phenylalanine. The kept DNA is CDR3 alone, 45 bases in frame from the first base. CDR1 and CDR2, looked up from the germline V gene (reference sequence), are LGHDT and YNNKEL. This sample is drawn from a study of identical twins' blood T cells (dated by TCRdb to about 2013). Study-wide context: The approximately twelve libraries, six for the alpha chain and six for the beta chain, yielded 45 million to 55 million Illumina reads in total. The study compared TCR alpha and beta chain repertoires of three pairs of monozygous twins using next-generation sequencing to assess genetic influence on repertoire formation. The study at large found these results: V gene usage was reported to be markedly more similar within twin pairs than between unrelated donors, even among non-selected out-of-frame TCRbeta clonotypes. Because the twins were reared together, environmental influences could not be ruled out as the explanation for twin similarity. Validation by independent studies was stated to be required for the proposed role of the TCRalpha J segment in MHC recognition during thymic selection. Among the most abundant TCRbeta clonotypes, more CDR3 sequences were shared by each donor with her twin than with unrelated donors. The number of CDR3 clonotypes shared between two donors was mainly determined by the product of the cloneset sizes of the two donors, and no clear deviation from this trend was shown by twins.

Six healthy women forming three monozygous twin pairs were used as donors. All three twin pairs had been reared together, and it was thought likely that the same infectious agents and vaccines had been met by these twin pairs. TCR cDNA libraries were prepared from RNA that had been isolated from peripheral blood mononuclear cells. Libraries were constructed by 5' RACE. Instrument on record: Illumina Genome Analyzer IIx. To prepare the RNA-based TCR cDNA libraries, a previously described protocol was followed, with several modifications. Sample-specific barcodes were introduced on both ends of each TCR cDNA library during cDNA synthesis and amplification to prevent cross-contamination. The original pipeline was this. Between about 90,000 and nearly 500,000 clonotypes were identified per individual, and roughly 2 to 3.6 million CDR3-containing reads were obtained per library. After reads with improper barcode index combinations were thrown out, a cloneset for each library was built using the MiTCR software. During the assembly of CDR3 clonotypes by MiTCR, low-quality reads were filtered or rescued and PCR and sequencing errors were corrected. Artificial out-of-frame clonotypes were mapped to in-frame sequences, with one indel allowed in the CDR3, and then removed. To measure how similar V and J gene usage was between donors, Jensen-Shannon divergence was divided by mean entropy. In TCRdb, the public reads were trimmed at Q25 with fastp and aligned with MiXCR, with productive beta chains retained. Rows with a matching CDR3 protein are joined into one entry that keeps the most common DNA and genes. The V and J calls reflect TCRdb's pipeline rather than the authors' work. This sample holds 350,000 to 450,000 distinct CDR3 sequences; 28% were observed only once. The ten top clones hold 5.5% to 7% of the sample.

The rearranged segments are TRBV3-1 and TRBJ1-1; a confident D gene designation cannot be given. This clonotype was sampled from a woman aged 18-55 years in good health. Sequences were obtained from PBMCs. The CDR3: CASSQGPSSPFEAFF. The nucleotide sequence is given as TGTGCCAGCAGCCAAGGGCCATCATCCCCTTTTGAAGCTTTCTTT. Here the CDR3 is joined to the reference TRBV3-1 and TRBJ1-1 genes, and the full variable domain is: DTAVSQTPKYLVTQMGNDKSIKCEQNLGHDTMYWYKQDSKKFLKIMFSYNNKELIINETVPNRFSPKSPDKAHLNLHINSLELGDSAVYFCASSQGPSSPFEAFFGQGTRLTVV.